The 28 T cell receptor beta chains reported below all come from one sample, sequenced in a study of blood T cell repertoires in COVID-19. Profiling relied on immunoSEQ multiplex PCR, and the TCRdb table lists in-frame clones only, not all of them. This sample carries over 30,000 clones, 70% to 90% of them seen once, and the ten largest clones take roughly 25%. Sequenced material: peripheral blood. These receptors were collected from a woman older than 75 with active or convalescent COVID-19.

The genes are TRBV30 and TRBJ1-2, with unresolved D. V shed 5 bases and J shed 6 bases, with 7 bases lying between them. The CDR3 length is 10 residues. Germline assignment: CDR1 GTSNPN and CDR2 SVGIG (reference sequence). Here the CDR3 reads CAWFADGYTF. The CDR3 coding sequence is TGTGCCTGGTTCGCAGATGGCTACACCTTC.

The rearrangement joins TRBV15 to TRBJ1-5, with D unresolved. V was clipped by 0 bases and J by 6 bases, with 9 bases between them. The length of the CDR3 is 14 residues. Germline V gene sequence: CDR1 LNHNV, CDR2 YYDKDF (reference sequence). CDR3 in amino acids: CATSRDIEGQPQHF. In DNA form, the CDR3 reads TGTGCCACCAGCAGAGATATTGAGGGTCAGCCCCAGCATTTT.

The V and J genes are TRBV2 and TRBJ1-5; D gene ambiguous. Trimming took off 3 bases at V and 9 bases at J, with 18 bases between the two ends. Germline V lookup: CDR1 SNHLY, CDR2 FYNNEI. The CDR3 spans 15 residues. CDR3 amino acids: CASSDVLVNAGPQHF. As DNA, the CDR3 is TGTGCCAGCAGTGACGTGTTGGTTAACGCAGGGCCCCAGCATTTT.

This clone was recorded once. This chain links TRBV5-4 with TRBJ2-5; 7 bases align to TRBD1. Germline lookup yields CDR1 SGHNT and CDR2 YYREEE (reference sequence). The V segment lost 4 bases and the J segment 1 base; nucleotides outside the gene matches: 4. The CDR3 covers 14 residues. CDR3 amino acids: CASSTRQGQETQYF. The CDR3 region has the DNA TGTGCCAGCAGCACAAGACAGGGCCAAGAGACCCAGTACTTC.

This chain connects TRBV5-5 to TRBJ1-2; D is unresolved. The CDR3 is 14 residues long. In germline, CDR1 is SGHKS, CDR2 YYEKEE (reference sequence). The V end was cut by 4 bases, the J end by 3 bases, with 13 bases between. CDR3 bases: TGTGCCAGCAGCCCCACCGACTATGACTATGGCTACACCTTC. It encodes CASSPTDYDYGYTF. Supplemented by reference TRBV5-5 and TRBJ1-2, the full variable domain reads DAGVTQSPTHLIKTRGQQVTLRCSPISGHKSVSWYQQVLGQGPQFIFQYYEKEERGRGNFPDRFSARQFPNYSSELNVNALLLGDSALYLCASSPTDYDYGYTFGSGTRLTVV.

This clone was seen once. With a far larger clone one base away, a read error is the likely cause. J is TRBJ2-1 and V is TRBV10-2; tentatively, D is TRBD1 (6 bases). The ends were cut back, 1 base at V and 7 bases at J, with 11 bases in the middle. Germline V gives CDR1 WSHSY, CDR2 SAAADI. The CDR3 is made up of 14 amino acids. For the CDR3, the DNA is TGCGCCAGCAGTGAGTGGGACATCGTTAATGAGCAGTTCTTC. It specifies CASSEWDIVNEQFF.

The V call is TRBV7-2, the J call TRBJ1-1; 9 bases are a match to TRBD1. Germline V gene data show CDR1 as SGHTA and CDR2 as FQGNSA. CDR3 size: 15 residues. V trimming: 4 bases; J trimming: 3 bases; junction bases outside the gene matches: 6. The CDR3 region has the DNA TGTGCCAGCAGCTCGCCGGACAGGGGTGACACTGAAGCTTTCTTT. Translation gives CASSSPDRGDTEAFF.

The J gene is TRBJ2-2, the V gene TRBV9; the match to TRBD2 covers 9 bases. Germline V gives CDR1 SGDLS, CDR2 YYNGEE. The CDR3 extends over 16 amino acids. With V trimmed by 0 bases and J by 5 bases, 5 bases remained unmatched. CDR3 sequence (DNA): TGTGCCAGCAGCGTAGACCTAGCGGGGACAACCGGGGAGCTGTTTTTT. This gives the protein CASSVDLAGTTGELFF.

DNA of the CDR3: TGTGCCAGCAGCCCCGGGACAGTTAATCAGCCCCAGCATTTT. This gives the protein CASSPGTVNQPQHF. This chain connects TRBV2 to TRBJ1-5, with 7 bases fitting TRBD1. Trimming took 6 bases from V and 4 from J; bases not matched to a gene: 6. The CDR3 covers 14 residues. Germline V lookup: CDR1 SNHLY, CDR2 FYNNEI.

This clone was seen a handful of times. CDR3: CASSPVAGGHRELFF. CDR3 bases: TGTGCCAGCAGCCCCGTAGCGGGGGGCCACCGGGAGCTGTTTTTT. This chain joins TRBV27 and TRBJ2-2, with 10 nucleotides matching TRBD2. CDR3 length: 15 amino acids. The trim removed 6 bases at V and 9 bases at J, leaving 10 bases unmatched. Germline V gene sequence: CDR1 MNHEY, CDR2 SMNVEV (reference sequence).

The rearrangement joins TRBV5-8 to TRBJ1-1; D is unclear. The V gene lost 4 bases and the J gene lost 3 bases, with 16 bases spanning the gap. The CDR3 is made up of 15 amino acids. CDR1 and CDR2 from the germline V gene are SGHTS and YDEGEE. The CDR3 DNA reads TGTGCCAGCAGCCCCCCCCTGAGGGTTCACACTGAAGCTTTCTTT. This gives the protein CASSPPLRVHTEAFF.

The chain uses TRBV15 and TRBJ2-7; 8 bases line up with TRBD1. The ends lost 8 bases at V and 1 base at J; junction bases unmatched: 7. CDR1 is LNHNV and CDR2 is YYDKDF in the germline V gene (reference sequence). The CDR3 sequence is 14 residues long. CDR3 amino acids: CATRDRPPSYEQYF. The CDR3 nucleotides are TGTGCCACCCGGGACAGGCCTCCGTCCTACGAGCAGTACTTC.

The chain recombines TRBV27 with TRBJ2-7; 11 nucleotides agree with TRBD1. Germline-derived CDR1 and CDR2 are MNHEY and SMNVEV (reference sequence). The CDR3 has 17 residues. Germline trimming cut 2 bases from V and 4 bases from J; bases unmatched to any gene: 10. The CDR3 loop reads CASSLRSGGQGAYEQYF. The CDR3 DNA sequence: TGTGCCAGCAGTTTACGCTCGGGCGGACAGGGGGCTTACGAGCAGTACTTC.

As DNA, the CDR3 is TGTGCCAGCAGCGTAGTGCCGGGGGGGCGTCCAGATACGCAGTATTTT. Its translation: CASSVVPGGRPDTQYF. J is TRBJ2-3 and V is TRBV9, with 8 bases that match TRBD2. The CDR3 runs to 16 residues. Trimming took 0 bases from V and 4 from J; bases not matched to a gene: 7. Germline V lookup: CDR1 SGDLS, CDR2 YYNGEE.

This chain uses TRBV27 with TRBJ2-7; TRBD1 matches at 11 bases. The CDR3 has 15 amino acids. Germline CDR1 is MNHEY and CDR2 is SMNVEV (reference sequence). Trimming at V came to 5 bases and at J to 2 bases, leaving 5 bases not matched to a gene. CDR3 sequence (DNA): TGTGCCAGCAGTACCCGGGACAGGGGGACCTACGAGCAGTACTTC. Protein: CASSTRDRGTYEQYF.

V usage is TRBV16 and J usage is TRBJ2-7; tentatively, D is TRBD1 (7 bases). Germline CDR1 reads KGHSY; CDR2 reads FQNENV. The CDR3 covers 16 residues. Trimming removed 1 base at V and 6 bases at J, with 19 bases between. The CDR3 sequence is CASSQLGGQGGLEQYF. Written as DNA, the CDR3 is TGTGCCAGCAGCCAATTGGGTGGCCAGGGGGGCCTCGAGCAGTACTTC.

This clone was seen a few times. This chain joins TRBV6-6 and TRBJ1-6; 9 bases map to TRBD1. The CDR3 is 13 residues long. Trimming cost V 6 bases and J 9 bases; bases outside gene matches: 3. Germline loops: CDR1 MNHNY, CDR2 SVGAGI (reference sequence). The CDR3 DNA reads TGTGCCAGCAGGGAGACAGGGGGTTCACCCCTCCACTTT. Protein sequence: CASRETGGSPLHF.

This rearrangement joins TRBV30 to TRBJ2-2; 7 nucleotides align to TRBD2. The CDR3 extends over 15 amino acids. Per germline, CDR1 GTSNPN and CDR2 SVGIG (reference sequence). With 4 bases clipped from V and 4 bases from J, the junction kept 9 bases outside the gene matches. CDR3 in DNA: TGTGCCTGGAAAAGGGAGCGGGGAGGCACCGGGGAGCTGTTTTTT. Encoded protein: CAWKRERGGTGELFF.

V gene TRBV7-3 combines with J gene TRBJ1-1; D unresolved. The CDR3 has 13 residues. Germline V gene lookup returns CDR1 SGHTA and CDR2 FQGTGA. V lost 0 bases and J lost 7, with 9 bases in between. This chain's CDR3 is CASSLTNSGEAFF. In DNA, the CDR3 is TGTGCCAGCAGCTTAACGAATTCAGGTGAAGCTTTCTTT.

The chain recombines TRBV3-1 (or the pseudogene TRBV3-2) with TRBJ2-5; TRBD2 might be the D (7 bases). Trimming pared 6 bases from V and 2 bases from J, leaving 19 bases between. The CDR3 is 16 amino acids. CDR1 and CDR2 (germline): LGHDT, YNNKEL (reference sequence). The CDR3 nucleotides read TGTGCCAGCAGACCAACCGGGGGGCGCGGACAAGAGACCCAGTACTTC. Its translation: CASRPTGGRGQETQYF.

The genes are TRBV6-5 and TRBJ2-2; D may be TRBD2 (7 bases). Trimming removed 10 bases at V and 5 bases at J, with 20 bases between. Looked up from germline, CDR1 is MNHEY and CDR2 is SVGAGI. The CDR3 length is 15 residues. The CDR3 spells CATRRGGVDTGELFF. CDR3 coding DNA: TGTGCCACCCGTCGAGGGGGGGTGGATACCGGGGAGCTGTTTTTT.

The chain links TRBV4-1 to TRBJ2-1, with a weak D call TRBD1 (5 bases). Trimming removed 1 base from V and 4 bases from J, with 11 bases in between. Germline values: CDR1 MGHRA, CDR2 YSYEKL. This CDR3 has 15 residues. For the CDR3, the DNA is TGCGCCAGCAGCCAAGGGACACTTCGGTACAATGAGCAGTTCTTC. This sequence encodes CASSQGTLRYNEQFF.

This chain links TRBV5-1 with TRBJ2-3, with 7 bases aligning to TRBD1. CDR1 SGHRS and CDR2 YFSETQ come from the germline V gene. Unmatched junction bases numbered 3, after V lost 4 bases and J lost 4 bases. CDR3 length equals 13 residues. This chain's CDR3 is CASSNTGADTQYF. The CDR3 coding sequence is TGCGCCAGCAGCAATACAGGGGCAGATACGCAGTATTTT.

The chain recombines TRBV7-9 with TRBJ1-6, with D possibly matching TRBD1 (6 bases). The CDR3 runs to 13 residues. V lost 4 bases, J lost 10 bases, and 11 bases lay in between. Germline V gene data show CDR1 as SEHNR and CDR2 as FQNEAQ (reference sequence). Here the CDR3 DNA reads TGTGCCAGCAGCTACTTACAGGGATCACCCCTCCACTTT. Protein product: CASSYLQGSPLHF.

The chain carries TRBV7-9 and TRBJ1-2; D not certain. CDR3 length: 14 residues. In germline, CDR1 is SEHNR, CDR2 FQNEAQ (reference sequence). Between the trimmed V and J ends, which lost 5 bases and 2 bases, there was a span of 12 bases. The DNA for the CDR3 is TGTGCCAGCAGCCCAGACGGGTTAAACTATGGCTACACCTTC. It specifies CASSPDGLNYGYTF.

The rearrangement joins TRBV19 to TRBJ2-1; TRBD2 matches 7 bases. CDR1 and CDR2 (germline): LNHDA, SQIVND (reference sequence). The CDR3 covers 15 residues. The V gene end was trimmed by 1 base and the J gene end by 5 bases; junction bases not matched to a gene: 5. This chain's CDR3 is CASSIAGLTNNEQFF. The CDR3 DNA sequence: TGTGCCAGTAGTATAGCGGGACTAACCAACAATGAGCAGTTCTTC.

Here the CDR3 reads CSGGTGRTGELFF. The DNA for the CDR3 is TGCAGCGGCGGGACAGGGAGAACCGGGGAGCTGTTTTTT. The chain employs TRBV29-1 and TRBJ2-2; 9 bases align to TRBD1. CDR1 SQVTM and CDR2 ANQGSEA come from the germline V gene. CDR3 size: 13 residues. V shed 7 bases, J shed 5 bases, and the junction held 5 bases outside the gene matches.

The chain has TRBV6-4 and TRBJ1-2; 7 bases are shared with TRBD1. The CDR3 has 15 amino acids. The junction had 6 bases not matched to a gene; V was cut back by 2 bases and J by 3 bases. Germline CDR1 and CDR2: MRHNA and SNTAGT. The CDR3 DNA reads TGTGCCAGCAGTGACGATTCAGGGGGGCACTATGGCTACACCTTC. Protein product: CASSDDSGGHYGYTF.